This T cell receptor beta chain is from a study of control samples from healthy donors and cancer patients. Here immunoSEQ multiplex PCR was the method, and the copy in TCRdb shows in-frame clones only, minus some. The sample gives fewer than 200,000 clones, roughly 95% of which show up once; over 1% is in the top ten. CDR3 size: 15 residues. Germline CDR1 reads SGHDN; CDR2 reads FVKESK. V lost 4 bases to trimming and J lost 8 bases, with 15 bases between them. This TCR was sampled from a woman in her 30s in good health. The chain joins TRBV14 to TRBJ1-6, with D perhaps matching TRBD1 (5 bases). The sequenced sample consisted of blood. The CDR3 reads CASSLRQTSDSPLHF. Here the CDR3 DNA reads TGTGCCAGCAGCCTTAGACAGACATCGGATTCACCCCTCCACTTT.